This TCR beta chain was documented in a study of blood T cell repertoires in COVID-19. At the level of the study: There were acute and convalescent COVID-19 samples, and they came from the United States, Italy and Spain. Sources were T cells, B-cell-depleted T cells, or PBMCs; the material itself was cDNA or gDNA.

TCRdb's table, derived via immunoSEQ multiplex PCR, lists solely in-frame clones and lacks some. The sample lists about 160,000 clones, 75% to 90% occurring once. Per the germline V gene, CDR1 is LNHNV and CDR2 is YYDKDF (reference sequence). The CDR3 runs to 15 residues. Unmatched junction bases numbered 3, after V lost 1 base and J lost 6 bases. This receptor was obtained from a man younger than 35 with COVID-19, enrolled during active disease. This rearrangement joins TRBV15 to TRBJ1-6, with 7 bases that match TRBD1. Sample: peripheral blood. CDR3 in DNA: TGTGCCACCAGCAGAGGGGACAGCTCTAATTCACCCCTCCACTTT. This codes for CATSRGDSSNSPLHF.